The source of this T cell receptor beta chain is a study of CD8 T cells in Susac syndrome. Findings of the study overall: Acknowledgment was made by the study that its TCR sequencing and HLA analysis involved a relatively small number of individuals.

Random hexamers were used to reverse transcribe an amount of roughly 0.5 to 1 ug RNA. With immunoSEQ multiplex PCR, TCR beta CDR3 was amplified across 54 Vbeta and 13 Jbeta. TCRdb itself ran the immunoSEQ multiplex PCR reads through MiXCR, one entry per CDR3 protein. The table includes 27,000 or so distinct CDR3 sequences, about 93% detected once. Of note for this clonotype: Its target is unknown.

CDR1 and CDR2 (germline): DFQATT, SNEGSKA (reference sequence). J lost 7 bases, V lost 0 bases, and 10 bases had no gene match. The length of the CDR3 is 16 residues. The genes are TRBV20-1 and TRBJ2-2; TRBD2 matches 8 bases. The sample taken for sequencing was CD8+ T cells from PBMCs. This clonotype was obtained from a human donor in good health. This CDR3 is CSARDPRGGKDGELFF. The CDR3 DNA sequence: TGCAGTGCTAGAGATCCCCGGGGGGGCAAGGACGGGGAGCTGTTTTTT.